These 28 T cell receptor beta chains were sequenced from one sample in a study of chemoradiotherapy in HPV16-positive cancers. The repertoire was sequenced with immunoSEQ multiplex PCR; TCRdb's copy has only in-frame clones and lacks some. The data show fewer than 25,000 clones, with roughly 90% seen just once and about a sixth held by the top ten. The specimen was blood, collected from a patient who underwent chemoradiotherapy. These TCRs come from a human donor with HPV-associated anogenital cancer.

This chain links TRBV19 with TRBJ1-2; D is ambiguous. CDR3 length: 12 amino acids. Trimming pared 5 bases from V and 4 bases from J, leaving 8 bases between. Per germline, CDR1 LNHDA and CDR2 SQIVND (reference sequence). This chain's CDR3 is CASSSLSYGYTF. In DNA, the CDR3 is TGTGCCAGTAGTTCCCTTTCCTATGGCTACACCTTC.

The chain employs TRBV7-2 and TRBJ1-6; 7 bases fit TRBD1. The CDR3 length is 15 residues. Germline trimming cut 1 base from V and 7 bases from J; bases unmatched to any gene: 4. In germline, CDR1 is SGHTA, CDR2 FQGNSA. The CDR3 here is CASSLGGQLNSPLHF. In DNA form, the CDR3 reads TGTGCCAGCAGCTTAGGGGGACAGCTAAATTCACCCCTCCACTTT.

The chain uses TRBV9 and TRBJ2-1, with 9 bases lining up with TRBD1. Trimming cost V 3 bases and J 7 bases; bases outside gene matches: 8. CDR3 length equals 15 residues. Germline CDR1 is SGDLS and CDR2 is YYNGEE. The CDR3 bases are TGTGCCAGCAGCGCACGGGACAGGGAGCGGAATGAGCAGTTCTTC. It codes for CASSARDRERNEQFF.

The V call is TRBV11-3, the J call TRBJ2-3; D possibly corresponds to TRBD2 (7 bases). The CDR3 length is 16 residues. Trimming cost V 5 bases and J 1 base, with 16 bases left between them. CDR1 SGHNT and CDR2 YENEEA come from the germline V gene. The CDR3 region has the DNA TGTGCCAGCAGCCTCGGCGGAGGGGGGGGCACAGATACGCAGTATTTT. The encoded protein is CASSLGGGGGTDTQYF.

The J gene is TRBJ1-2, the V gene TRBV28, with D unclear. V lost 6 bases to trimming and J lost 5 bases, with 13 bases between them. There are 13 residues in the CDR3. Germline V gene sequence: CDR1 MDHEN, CDR2 SYDVKM. CDR3 in DNA: TGTGCCAGCAGGGACGGCGCCAAGTATGGCTACACCTTC. Residues: CASRDGAKYGYTF.

To note about this clone: Other DNA sequences in this sample translate to the same CDR3. J is TRBJ1-4 and V is TRBV5-1; D is perhaps TRBD1 (5 bases). The CDR3 loop spans 14 amino acids. The V gene lost 0 bases and the J gene lost 8 bases, with 11 bases spanning the gap. Germline values: CDR1 SGHRS, CDR2 YFSETQ. The chain's CDR3 is CASSLEQGGEKLFF. CDR3 coding DNA: TGCGCCAGCAGCTTGGAGCAGGGAGGCGAAAAACTGTTTTTT.

This clone was observed a handful of times. The chain joins TRBV5-6 to TRBJ1-3, with D tentatively TRBD1 (5 bases). Germline CDR1 and CDR2: SGHDT and YYEEEE. The V gene lost 2 bases and the J gene lost 1 base, with 7 bases spanning the gap. The CDR3 contains 14 residues. The CDR3: CASSFPGSGNTIYF. CDR3 bases: TGTGCCAGCAGCTTCCCAGGGTCTGGAAACACCATATATTTT.

V gene TRBV4-1 combines with J gene TRBJ1-2, with D perhaps TRBD1 (5 bases). Germline-derived CDR1 and CDR2 are MGHRA and YSYEKL. The CDR3 length is 11 residues. Trimming removed 1 base from V and 8 bases from J, with 5 bases in between. The CDR3 protein is CASSQGGGYTF. The CDR3 DNA follows: TGCGCCAGCAGCCAAGGGGGGGGCTACACCTTC.

V and J are TRBV5-5 and TRBJ1-1; weak D call: TRBD1 (5 bases). Germline CDR1 reads SGHKS; CDR2 reads YYEKEE (reference sequence). Trimming left V 2 bases short and J 1 base short, with 9 bases between. The CDR3 loop spans 14 amino acids. The DNA of the CDR3 is TGTGCCAGCAGCTTACAGGTAACGAACACTGAAGCTTTCTTT. Amino acid sequence: CASSLQVTNTEAFF.

This chain links TRBV7-9 with TRBJ1-5, with D hard to call. Trimming left V 1 base short and J 0 bases short, with 7 bases between. Germline CDR1 reads SEHNR; CDR2 reads FQNEAQ (reference sequence). The CDR3 has 15 residues. The CDR3 nucleotides are TGTGCCAGCAGCTTAGATCGAAATAGCAATCAGCCCCAGCATTTT. Translating gives CASSLDRNSNQPQHF.

The chain is built from TRBV7-9 and TRBJ2-7, with 9 bases matching TRBD1. CDR1 SEHNR and CDR2 FQNEAQ come from the germline V gene (reference sequence). This CDR3 contains 17 residues. Unmatched junction bases numbered 8, after V lost 0 bases and J lost 2 bases. For the CDR3, the DNA is TGTGCCAGCAGCTTAGCCCAACACAGACAGGGGGCCTACGAGCAGTACTTC. Amino acids: CASSLAQHRQGAYEQYF.

The V gene is TRBV10-1, the J gene TRBJ2-5; the D is unclear. CDR1 is WNHNN, CDR2 SYGVQD, per germline (reference sequence). CDR3 length: 11 amino acids. The V end was cut by 9 bases, the J end by 3 bases, with 8 bases between. In DNA, the CDR3 is TGCGCCAGGCTAGAAAAAGAGACCCAGTACTTC. Its protein is CARLEKETQYF.

This chain links TRBV7-2 with TRBJ1-5, with no clear D. The CDR3 runs 15 residues. The V end lost 1 base, the J end lost 0 bases, and 7 bases lay between the germline ends. CDR1 and CDR2 (germline): SGHTA, FQGNSA. The DNA for the CDR3 is TGTGCCAGCAGCTTAGGGGCACGTAGCAATCAGCCCCAGCATTTT. Protein product: CASSLGARSNQPQHF.

V and J are TRBV9 and TRBJ2-6, with no clear D. The CDR3 covers 15 residues. The germline CDR1 and CDR2 sequences are SGDLS and YYNGEE. V shed 3 bases and J shed 0 bases, with 7 bases lying between them. CDR3 in amino acids: CASSAVDSGANVLTF. The DNA of the CDR3 is TGTGCCAGCAGCGCCGTAGACTCTGGGGCCAACGTCCTGACTTTC.

This clone turned up a few times. Other DNA sequences in this sample translate to the same CDR3. J is TRBJ2-7 and V is TRBV9; 7 positions match TRBD1. The germline CDR1 and CDR2 sequences are SGDLS and YYNGEE. CDR3 length equals 13 residues. Germline trimming cut 3 bases from V and 2 bases from J; bases unmatched to any gene: 2. CDR3 nucleotide sequence: TGTGCCAGCAGCGGACAGGGCGCCTACGAGCAGTACTTC. This gives the protein CASSGQGAYEQYF.

The chain carries TRBV2 and TRBJ1-6; no clear D gene. This CDR3 region has 14 residues. V was clipped by 7 bases and J by 0 bases, with 7 bases between them. Looked up from germline, CDR1 is SNHLY and CDR2 is FYNNEI. DNA of the CDR3: TGTGCCAGCACGTCCAGCTCCTATAATTCACCCCTCCACTTT. Translating it yields CASTSSSYNSPLHF.

CDR3 coding DNA: TGTGCCAGCAGCTCGAGGGCCGGAAAAAACATTCAGTACTTC. It specifies CASSSRAGKNIQYF. The chain has TRBV5-8 and TRBJ2-4; a weak D match, TRBD2 (5 bases). V lost 3 bases and J 4 bases, leaving 11 bases between the germline ends. The germline CDR1 and CDR2 sequences are SGHTS and YDEGEE. The CDR3 is made up of 14 amino acids.

This clone was recorded once. The V call is TRBV10-3, the J call TRBJ1-2, with D possibly TRBD1 on 6 matching bases. V lost 2 bases to trimming and J lost 8 bases, with 15 bases between them. Germline CDR1 reads ENHRY; CDR2 reads SYGVKD. The CDR3 is made up of 14 amino acids. This CDR3 reads CAISEVSGVGGYTF. The DNA for the CDR3 is TGTGCCATCAGTGAGGTCTCAGGGGTGGGCGGCTACACCTTC.

The chain has TRBV2 and TRBJ1-4, with TRBD1 matching over 8 bases. Germline-derived CDR1 and CDR2 are SNHLY and FYNNEI. Trimming cost V 8 bases and J 7 bases; bases outside gene matches: 15. This CDR3 is 16 amino acids long. CDR3 sequence (DNA): TGTGCCAGCGCCAAATTTACAGGGGGACTAAGTGAAAAACTGTTTTTT. It encodes CASAKFTGGLSEKLFF.

The chain joins TRBV15 to TRBJ1-3, with 10 nucleotides matching TRBD1. Germline V gene lookup returns CDR1 LNHNV and CDR2 YYDKDF (reference sequence). The CDR3 consists of 17 residues. The V gene end was trimmed by 1 base and the J gene end by 4 bases; junction bases not matched to a gene: 7. CDR3 sequence reads: CATSRAQTGGKGNTIYF. As DNA, the CDR3 is TGTGCCACCAGCAGAGCTCAGACAGGGGGCAAGGGAAACACCATATATTTT.

The gene calls are TRBV28 and TRBJ1-5, with D hard to call. The V end lost 2 bases, the J end lost 5 bases, and 7 bases lay between the germline ends. Germline V lookup: CDR1 MDHEN, CDR2 SYDVKM. This CDR3 comprises 13 residues. CDR3 protein: CASSLRFDQPQHF. The CDR3 region has the DNA TGTGCCAGCAGTTTAAGGTTTGATCAGCCCCAGCATTTT. Full variable domain (missing parts from reference TRBV28 and TRBJ1-5): DVKVTQSSRYLVKRTGEKVFLECVQDMDHENMFWYRQDPGLGLRLIYFSYDVKMKEKGDIPEGYSVSREKKERFSLILESASTNQTSMYLCASSLRFDQPQHFGDGTRLSIL.

The chain carries TRBV20-1 and TRBJ2-1; possibly TRBD2 for D (5 bases). Between the trimmed V and J ends, which lost 7 bases and 7 bases, there was a span of 8 bases. The germline CDR1 and CDR2 sequences are DFQATT and SNEGSKA (reference sequence). The CDR3 is 10 residues long. The CDR3, as DNA: TGCAGTGGGTGGGAGAATGAGCAGTTCTTC. This encodes CSGWENEQFF.

The V and J genes are TRBV28 and TRBJ2-1; TRBD2 aligns across 9 bases. Germline CDR1 reads MDHEN; CDR2 reads SYDVKM. Germline trimming cut 5 bases from V and 4 bases from J; bases unmatched to any gene: 15. The CDR3 contains 18 residues. DNA of the CDR3: TGTGCCAGCAGTCGGGACTGTGCGGGAGGGCCGTGTTACAATGAGCAGTTCTTC. Translated, it gives CASSRDCAGGPCYNEQFF.

V usage is TRBV25-1 and J usage is TRBJ1-6, with TRBD1 as a possible D gene (5 bases). This CDR3 contains 14 residues. Germline V lookup: CDR1 MGHDK, CDR2 SYGVNS. V lost 7 bases to trimming and J lost 9 bases, with 16 bases between them. The CDR3 is CASMAWQGASPLHF. The CDR3 region has the DNA TGTGCCAGCATGGCATGGCAGGGCGCTTCACCCCTCCACTTT.

The chain joins TRBV4-3 to TRBJ2-4; 7 positions match TRBD2. This CDR3 is built from 15 residues. J lost 0 bases, V lost 4 bases, and 3 bases had no gene match. Germline V gene sequence: CDR1 LGHNA, CDR2 YSLEER. In nucleotides, the CDR3 is TGCGCCAGCAGCCCCGGGGGGTTAGCCAAAAACATTCAGTACTTC. Its protein is CASSPGGLAKNIQYF.

A single count supports this clone. The chain recombines TRBV7-9 with TRBJ2-7; tentative D call: TRBD2 (6 bases). With 6 bases removed from V and 2 bases from J, the gap between germline ends came to 20 bases. This CDR3 is 16 amino acids long. Germline CDR1 SEHNR, CDR2 FQNEAQ (reference sequence). The chain's CDR3 is CASSPLRGTGPYEQYF. In nucleotides, the CDR3 is TGTGCCAGCAGTCCCCTCCGAGGGACTGGGCCCTACGAGCAGTACTTC.

This chain uses TRBV7-9 with TRBJ2-1, with D maybe TRBD2 (6 bases). The CDR3 length is 15 residues. Trimming pared 3 bases from V and 7 bases from J, leaving 16 bases between. CDR1 SEHNR and CDR2 FQNEAQ come from the germline V gene (reference sequence). The CDR3 DNA follows: TGTGCCAGCAGCTTCGGGACTTTCAAGGGGAATGAGCAGTTCTTC. Translating it yields CASSFGTFKGNEQFF. Full variable domain (missing parts from reference TRBV7-9 and TRBJ2-1): DTGVSQNPRHKITKRGQNVTFRCDPISEHNRLYWYRQTLGQGPEFLTYFQNEAQLEKSRLLSDRFSAERPKGSFSTLEIQRTEQGDSAMYLCASSFGTFKGNEQFFGPGTRLTVL.

The genes are TRBV7-3 and TRBJ2-3, with D possibly TRBD2 on 5 matching bases. CDR3 size: 15 residues. CDR1 and CDR2 from the germline V gene are SGHTA and FQGTGA. V lost 5 bases, J lost 2 bases, and 14 bases lay in between. CDR3 sequence (DNA): TGTGCCAGCAGCCCCCATACGGGGATCACAGATACGCAGTATTTT. Translating it yields CASSPHTGITDTQYF.